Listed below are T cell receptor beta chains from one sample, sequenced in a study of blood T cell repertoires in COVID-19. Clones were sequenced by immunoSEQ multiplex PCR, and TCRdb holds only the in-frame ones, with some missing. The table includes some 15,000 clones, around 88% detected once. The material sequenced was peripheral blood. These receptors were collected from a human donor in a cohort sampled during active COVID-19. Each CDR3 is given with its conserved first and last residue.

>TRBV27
CASSGTGGGRYGYTF
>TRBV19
CASSRHGPRGGHETQYF
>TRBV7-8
CASSLGGGLAGRVQYF
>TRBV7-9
CASSFASGSFREQFF
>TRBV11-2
CASSLDRTGFKNIQYF
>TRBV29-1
CSVGQGRYEQYF
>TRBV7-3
CASSLTGQGALGANVLTF
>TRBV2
CASNTGGMNTEAFF
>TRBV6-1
CASSEVVTYNEQFF
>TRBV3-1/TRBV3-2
CASSHSSSYNEQFF
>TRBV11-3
CASRHRTGAPSTDTQYF
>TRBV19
CASSIRATGAFF
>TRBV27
CASSPRDSGSPTSYEQYF
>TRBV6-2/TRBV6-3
CASSGPNRGTYEQYF
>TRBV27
CASSFSTGEALYEQYF
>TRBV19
CASSSYGTRSGYEQYF
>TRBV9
CASSVVVGNTQYF
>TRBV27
CASSLSGPADTQYF
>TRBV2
CASRWTSGRGEQFF
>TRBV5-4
CASSLVYGGIHTDTQYF
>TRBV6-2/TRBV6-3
CASSLREVYEQYF
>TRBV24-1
CATSDPQTTGANVLTF
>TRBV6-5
CASSYTGRGGQPQHF
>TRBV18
CASSPGGNGAKNIQYF
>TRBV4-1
CASSQVPKDSHSNQPQHF
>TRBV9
CASSAASGGWDEQFF
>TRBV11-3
CASSLAAATEKYF
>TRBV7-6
CASSLFQGGGMNTEAFF
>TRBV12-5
CASGTPGNEQYF
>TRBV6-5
CASRSGYSNQPQHF
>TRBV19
CASSTHRQGAGNTIYF
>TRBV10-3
CAISESGGQANF
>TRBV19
CASSISQQGNTEAFF
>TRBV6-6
CASSADRTYGYTF
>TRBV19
CASSVIPGLAGVYEQYF
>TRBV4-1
CASSQDWGGAVEQFF